These 19 T cell receptor beta chains share one sample of origin, sequenced in a study of cytomegalovirus exposure and HLA in healthy donors. Researchers ran the PCR with 60 Vbeta and 13 Jbeta primers. Profiling relied on immunoSEQ multiplex PCR, and the TCRdb table lists in-frame clones only, not all of them. Of about 100,000 clones in the sample, roughly three quarters were seen once. Sequencing was carried out using PBMCs. The receptors come from a woman aged 40 to 50 in good health and CMV-seronegative.

V gene TRBV7-8 combines with J gene TRBJ1-4; 8 bases are shared with TRBD1. The CDR3 runs 17 residues. Germline-derived CDR1 and CDR2 are SGHVS and FQNEAQ. V gave up 1 base and J gave up 8 bases; unmatched junction bases: 12. CDR3 DNA sequence: TGTGCCAGCAGCTTAGAAATGAGCGGGACAGGATTAGAAAAACTGTTTTTT. Its translation: CASSLEMSGTGLEKLFF.

The V gene is TRBV19, the J gene TRBJ1-2; TRBD1 matches at 10 bases. V shed 6 bases and J 7 bases; nucleotides not matched to a gene: 8. Germline V gene lookup returns CDR1 LNHDA and CDR2 SQIVND (reference sequence). The CDR3 spans 14 residues. The CDR3 nucleotides read TGTGCCAGTAGGGGGGACAGGGGAGAAATTGGCTACACCTTC. This sequence encodes CASRGDRGEIGYTF.

The CDR3 loop reads CASTPEPGYEQYF. CDR3 in DNA: TGTGCCAGCACCCCAGAGCCAGGCTACGAGCAGTACTTC. The rearrangement links TRBV2 to TRBJ2-7; D uncertain. The germline V gene encodes CDR1 SNHLY and CDR2 FYNNEI. CDR3 length equals 13 residues. Trimming cost V 7 bases and J 3 bases, with 13 bases left between them.

As concerns this clone: This same CDR3 is encoded by further DNA sequences in the sample. The chain joins TRBV19 to TRBJ1-6, with D possibly TRBD1 on 5 matching bases. Trimming pared 7 bases from V and 10 bases from J, leaving 14 bases between. The CDR3 length is 13 residues. CDR1 LNHDA and CDR2 SQIVND come from the germline V gene (reference sequence). CDR3 sequence (DNA): TGTGCCAGTACCGAGCTGCAGGGATCACCCCTCCACTTT. Translating gives CASTELQGSPLHF.

For this clone: The junction does not match germline at one end; this may be a read error. The chain joins TRBV7-9 to TRBJ2-5, with 12 positions matching TRBD1. Germline CDR1 and CDR2: SEHNR and FQNEAQ (reference sequence). There are 15 residues in the CDR3. In nucleotides, the CDR3 is TGTGCCAGCACCTTAGGGACAGGGGGCGCTCAGACCCAGTACTTC. Translated, it gives CASTLGTGGAQTQYF.

A few counts support this clone. V usage is TRBV7-9 and J usage is TRBJ1-2; a possible D gene is TRBD1 (5 bases). In germline, CDR1 is SEHNR, CDR2 FQNEAQ (reference sequence). V was pared by 1 base and J by 7 bases, with 19 bases between. The CDR3 length is 16 residues. The CDR3 nucleotides are TGTGCCAGCAGCTTAGGGGGCCTAGGCTCTTCGAGTGGCTACACCTTC. Protein sequence: CASSLGGLGSSSGYTF.

This clone occurred a few times. The J gene is TRBJ2-5, the V gene TRBV5-1, with 11 bases fitting TRBD2. The CDR3 is 18 residues long. J was trimmed by 1 base and V by 0 bases; bases with no gene match: 8. Germline CDR1 SGHRS, CDR2 YFSETQ. CDR3 sequence (DNA): TGCGCCAGCAGCTTGGTTATAGCGGGGGGGCCGGGCCAAGAGACCCAGTACTTC. Protein sequence: CASSLVIAGGPGQETQYF.

This clone was found a few times. V and J are TRBV28 and TRBJ2-1; TRBD1 might be the D (7 bases). V was pared by 8 bases and J by 3 bases, with 8 bases between. CDR1 MDHEN and CDR2 SYDVKM come from the germline V gene. There are 12 residues in the CDR3. The CDR3 DNA is TGTGCCAGCCAGGGGGGCTACAATGAGCAGTTCTTC. Its translation is CASQGGYNEQFF.

This clone appeared once. The CDR3 sequence: CASSLGQRNEAFF. The CDR3 DNA follows: TGTGCCAGCAGCTTAGGACAGCGTAACGAGGCTTTCTTT. This chain joins TRBV7-6 and TRBJ1-1, with D possibly matching TRBD1 (5 bases). CDR1 is SGHVS, CDR2 FNYEAQ, per germline. The CDR3 has 13 residues. The V gene lost 1 base and the J gene lost 11 bases, with 14 bases spanning the gap.

This sequence joins TRBV11-2 and TRBJ2-3, with 8 positions matching TRBD2. CDR1 and CDR2 from the germline V gene are SGHAT and FQNNGV. Trimming removed 5 bases from V and 3 bases from J; junction bases left unmatched: 7. The CDR3 is 15 amino acids. As DNA, the CDR3 is TGTGCCAGCAGCACCCAGGGACTAGAAACAGATACGCAGTATTTT. Translating it yields CASSTQGLETDTQYF.

The genes are TRBV28 and TRBJ1-1; D not certain. This CDR3 region has 12 residues. V gave up 6 bases and J gave up 7 bases, with 12 bases separating them. Germline CDR1 is MDHEN and CDR2 is SYDVKM. CDR3 residues: CASSPLLFEAFF. The CDR3 bases are TGTGCCAGCAGCCCCCTACTGTTTGAAGCTTTCTTT.

This chain links TRBV4-3 with TRBJ1-6, with 7 bases fitting TRBD1. Germline lookup yields CDR1 LGHNA and CDR2 YSLEER. The CDR3 runs to 15 residues. J was trimmed by 8 bases and V by 3 bases; bases with no gene match: 7. For the CDR3, the DNA is TGCGCCAGCAGCCAGCAGCTCAGGGGGGATTCACCCCTCCACTTT. This sequence encodes CASSQQLRGDSPLHF.

The CDR3 nucleotides are TGTGCCAGCAGCCAATTCCGGACTAGCGGGGGGTACAATGAGCAGTTCTTC. As protein: CASSQFRTSGGYNEQFF. This chain uses TRBV14 with TRBJ2-1; 14 bases align to TRBD2. After removal of 2 bases from V and 4 bases from J, the junction contained 4 bases not matched to a gene. The CDR3 totals 17 residues. Germline CDR1 is SGHDN and CDR2 is FVKESK. Full variable domain (missing parts from reference TRBV14 and TRBJ2-1): EAGVTQFPSHSVIEKGQTVTLRCDPISGHDNLYWYRRVMGKEIKFLLHFVKESKQDESGMPNNRFLAERTGGTYSTLKVQPAELEDSGVYFCASSQFRTSGGYNEQFFGPGTRLTVL.

Notes on this clone: The identical CDR3 is also encoded by other nucleotide sequences in the sample. The chain couples TRBV6-5 to TRBJ1-1; 8 nucleotides match TRBD1. Germline V gives CDR1 MNHEY, CDR2 SVGAGI. V lost 4 bases, J lost 2 bases, and 3 bases stayed unmatched. This CDR3 region has 14 residues. CDR3 sequence (DNA): TGTGCCAGCAGTTGGGACAGGAAAAACACTGAAGCTTTCTTT. This codes for CASSWDRKNTEAFF.

The chain links TRBV7-2 to TRBJ1-1, with D unresolved. CDR3 length: 13 amino acids. The germline V gene encodes CDR1 SGHTA and CDR2 FQGNSA. V was cut by 4 bases and J by 3 bases, with 9 bases left in between. CDR3 sequence reads: CASSSGWDTEAFF. For the CDR3, the DNA is TGTGCCAGCAGCTCGGGTTGGGACACTGAAGCTTTCTTT.

This chain connects TRBV9 to TRBJ1-6; TRBD1 matches at 10 bases. Germline V CDR1 and CDR2: SGDLS, YYNGEE. There are 15 residues in the CDR3. Trimming at V came to 2 bases and at J to 7 bases, leaving 3 bases not matched to a gene. In DNA form, the CDR3 reads TGTGCCAGCAGCGTTGGGACAGGGGAGAATTCACCCCTCCACTTT. The encoded protein is CASSVGTGENSPLHF.

This rearrangement joins TRBV30 to TRBJ2-5; 7 nucleotides line up with TRBD2. This CDR3 is 16 amino acids long. With 3 bases clipped from V and 0 bases from J, the junction kept 10 bases outside the gene matches. Germline assignment: CDR1 GTSNPN and CDR2 SVGIG (reference sequence). The CDR3, as DNA: TGTGCCTGGAGCATCGACTGGCGGGGGAACCAAGAGACCCAGTACTTC. Translation: CAWSIDWRGNQETQYF.

This clone was recorded at least ten times. J is TRBJ1-5 and V is TRBV2; possibly TRBD1 for D (5 bases). The CDR3 is made up of 14 amino acids. Trimming took 6 bases from V and 0 from J, leaving 9 bases between them. CDR1 and CDR2 (germline): SNHLY, FYNNEI. CDR3 coding DNA: TGTGCCAGCAGAGAGGGACTTAGCAATCAGCCCCAGCATTTT. This translates into CASREGLSNQPQHF.

The V call is TRBV7-2, the J call TRBJ1-1, with a weak D call TRBD1 (6 bases). CDR3 length: 14 amino acids. V was pared by 0 bases and J by 3 bases, with 8 bases between. Germline loops: CDR1 SGHTA, CDR2 FQGNSA. CDR3 region: CASSLARGYTEAFF. DNA for the CDR3: TGTGCCAGCAGCTTAGCCAGGGGCTACACTGAAGCTTTCTTT.